This is a list of T cell receptor beta chains from one sample in a study of OX40 agonist ivuxolimab in advanced cancers. The protocol was immunoSEQ multiplex PCR, while the TCRdb copy is restricted to in-frame clones and leaves out a portion. This sample yields approximately 62,000 clones, of which 88% are seen a single time; roughly 5% belongs to the top ten. Material: CD4+ or CD8+ T cells sorted from blood, obtained in a trial of the OX40 agonist ivuxolimab. Receptors originate from an adult with an advanced solid tumor such as melanoma, head and neck, liver or kidney cancer. CDR3s include the opening cysteine and the closing phenylalanine or tryptophan. A D gene is named only where the DNA matches it firmly. Clone sizes are given selectively: once, few, many, or a class where the clone is expanded.

v_call: TRBV7-3; d_call: NA; j_call: TRBJ2-2; clone_size: NA; cdr3_aa: CASSPLTDTGELFF; cdr3_nt: TGTGCCAGCAGCCCCCTGACAGACACCGGGGAGCTGTTTTTT
v_call: TRBV10-1; d_call: TRBD1; j_call: TRBJ2-7; clone_size: NA; cdr3_aa: CASSEGLRGQGQAGTKQYF; cdr3_nt: TGCGCCAGCAGTGAAGGTCTTAGGGGACAGGGGCAAGCTGGAACAAAGCAGTACTTC
v_call: TRBV6-6; d_call: TRBD2; j_call: TRBJ2-7; clone_size: NA; cdr3_aa: CAISGTLGEQYF; cdr3_nt: TGTGCCATTAGCGGGACCCTTGGGGAGCAGTACTTC
v_call: TRBV27; d_call: NA; j_call: TRBJ2-4; clone_size: once; cdr3_aa: CASSSISRDALNIQYF; cdr3_nt: TGTGCCAGCAGTTCCATCTCCCGGGACGCCCTAAACATTCAGTACTTC
v_call: TRBV5-4; d_call: NA; j_call: TRBJ2-7; clone_size: NA; cdr3_aa: CASSSQGSSYEQYF; cdr3_nt: TGTGCCAGCAGCTCACAGGGCAGTAGCTACGAGCAGTACTTC
v_call: TRBV21-1; d_call: NA; j_call: TRBJ2-1; clone_size: NA; cdr3_aa: CASSKVLRGGEQFF; cdr3_nt: TGTGCCAGCAGCAAAGTGCTGAGGGGAGGTGAGCAGTTCTTC
v_call: TRBV19; d_call: NA; j_call: TRBJ1-5; clone_size: few; cdr3_aa: CASQPVQGGNQPQHF; cdr3_nt: TGTGCCAGCCAACCAGTGCAAGGGGGCAATCAGCCCCAGCATTTT
v_call: TRBV10-3; d_call: TRBD1; j_call: TRBJ2-3; clone_size: NA; cdr3_aa: CAISSGTGATDTQYF; cdr3_nt: TGTGCCATCAGTTCCGGGACAGGGGCAACAGATACGCAGTATTTT
v_call: TRBV7-8; d_call: NA; j_call: TRBJ1-5; clone_size: NA; cdr3_aa: CASSLVPVGQPQHF; cdr3_nt: TGTGCCAGCAGCTTAGTCCCGGTCGGGCAGCCCCAGCATTTT
v_call: TRBV2; d_call: TRBD2; j_call: TRBJ2-1; clone_size: NA; cdr3_aa: CASAGRLAGANEQFF; cdr3_nt: TGTGCCTCAGCAGGTCGGCTAGCGGGGGCGAATGAGCAGTTCTTC
v_call: TRBV6-5; d_call: NA; j_call: TRBJ2-1; clone_size: NA; cdr3_aa: CASSEIRGGNEQFF; cdr3_nt: TGTGCCAGCAGTGAAATACGGGGTGGGAATGAGCAGTTCTTC
v_call: TRBV5-1; d_call: NA; j_call: TRBJ1-2; clone_size: NA; cdr3_aa: CASSSEGGATYGYTF; cdr3_nt: TGCGCCAGCAGCTCCGAAGGGGGAGCAACTTATGGCTACACCTTC